One and the same sample provided the 18 T cell receptor beta chains below, sequenced in a study of T-cell reconstitution after alpha-beta-depleted transplantation in children. Preparing the TCRbeta library involved the use of unique molecular identifiers. MiXCR, applied by TCRdb to the PCR reads, yields one record per CDR3 protein. The data show fewer than 750,000 distinct CDR3 sequences, roughly 24% seen once. The sequencing used PBMCs, mostly from graft donor cells, collected 360 days after TCRalphabeta/CD19-depleted stem cell transplant. The receptor source for this set is a boy in the first two years of life who had a stem cell transplant for acute myeloid leukemia, so the T cells may come from the graft donor.

The chain links TRBV12-3 or TRBV12-4 to TRBJ1-5; D is unclear. V lost 2 bases and J lost 3, with 11 bases in between. This CDR3 has 15 amino acids. The chain's CDR3 is CASSLYDTINQPQHF. The CDR3 region has the DNA TGTGCCAGCAGTTTATATGACACAATCAATCAGCCCCAGCATTTT.

The genes are TRBV5-1 and TRBJ1-1, with D perhaps TRBD1 (5 bases). This CDR3 is 11 amino acids long. Trimming took 7 bases from V and 7 from J, leaving 11 bases between them. Germline V gives CDR1 SGHRS, CDR2 YFSETQ. The CDR3 is CASEGRGEAFF. The CDR3 region has the DNA TGCGCCAGCGAAGGGAGGGGTGAAGCTTTCTTT.

Many counts were recorded for this clonotype. The chain links TRBV19 to TRBJ2-1; TRBD2 is a possible D gene (7 bases). This CDR3 spans 15 amino acids. Looked up from germline, CDR1 is LNHDA and CDR2 is SQIVND (reference sequence). The V end lost 5 bases, the J end lost 9 bases, and 20 bases lay between the germline ends. As DNA, the CDR3 is TGTGCCAGTAGTCCCCTTTGGGGGGGGGCTTTTGAGCAGTTCTTC. It translates to CASSPLWGGAFEQFF.

CDR3 amino acids: CASGLGGGTEAFF. The CDR3 coding sequence is TGTGCTAGTGGCCTAGGAGGGGGCACTGAAGCTTTCTTT. The rearrangement joins TRBV12-5 to TRBJ1-1, with D tentatively TRBD1 (6 bases). Trimming shortened V by 6 bases and J by 4 bases, and 12 bases separated the two germline ends. The germline CDR1 and CDR2 sequences are LGHNT and FRNRAP. The CDR3 contains 13 residues.

The chain recombines TRBV4-3 with TRBJ2-7; a possible D gene is TRBD1 (6 bases). The germline V and J ends were trimmed by 4 bases and 7 bases, with 14 bases remaining between them. Germline V gene lookup returns CDR1 LGHNA and CDR2 YSLEER. The CDR3 extends over 13 amino acids. CDR3 amino acids: CASSPSQGWEQYF. In nucleotides, the CDR3 is TGCGCCAGCAGCCCATCACAGGGCTGGGAGCAGTACTTC.

In this sample, this clonotype turned up a few times. This chain uses TRBV20-1 with TRBJ2-5; D ambiguous. Trimming stripped 8 bases from V and 4 bases from J, with 11 bases between. The CDR3 length is 11 residues. In germline, CDR1 is DFQATT, CDR2 SNEGSKA (reference sequence). The CDR3 nucleotides read TGCAGTACGACACCGATAGAGACCCAGTACTTC. It encodes CSTTPIETQYF.

The chain has TRBV27 and TRBJ2-1, with D possibly being TRBD1 (5 bases). Germline CDR1 MNHEY, CDR2 SMNVEV (reference sequence). CDR3 length: 15 residues. The germline V and J ends were trimmed by 3 bases and 7 bases, with 16 bases remaining between them. The CDR3 protein is CASSFPTVDGNEQFF. In DNA form, the CDR3 reads TGTGCCAGCAGTTTCCCGACAGTCGATGGGAATGAGCAGTTCTTC.

This clonotype has a count of ten or more. This chain links TRBV6-2 or TRBV6-3 with TRBJ2-5; no clear D. V was pared by 8 bases and J by 1 base, with 8 bases between. The germline V gene has CDR1 MNHEY and CDR2 SVGEGT. CDR3 length: 12 amino acids. The CDR3 reads CASGRSQETQYF. The CDR3 DNA sequence: TGTGCCAGCGGCAGGAGCCAAGAGACCCAGTACTTC.

This clonotype was recorded a few times. This chain links TRBV28 with TRBJ2-7; D unclear. Trimming stripped 4 bases from V and 5 bases from J, with 6 bases between. The CDR3 is 11 residues long. From germline, CDR1 is MDHEN and CDR2 SYDVKM. The CDR3 DNA reads as TGTGCCAGCAGTTCTTGGAACGAGCAGTACGTC. This codes for CASSSWNEQYV.

This clonotype was recorded many times. The chain has TRBV7-9 and TRBJ2-3; tentatively, D is TRBD2 (6 bases). The CDR3 contains 15 residues. Trimming removed 3 bases at V and 3 bases at J, with 13 bases between. Germline V gene sequence: CDR1 SEHNR, CDR2 FQNEAQ (reference sequence). The CDR3 is CASSFPRGTTDTQYF. In DNA form, the CDR3 reads TGTGCCAGCAGCTTCCCCCGCGGGACTACAGATACGCAGTATTTT.

The chain links TRBV28 to TRBJ1-3; D is ambiguous. Germline values: CDR1 MDHEN, CDR2 SYDVKM. Trimming took 5 bases from V and 3 from J, leaving 14 bases between them. The CDR3 is made up of 15 amino acids. The CDR3 sequence: CASSGPPWGGNTIYF. The CDR3 DNA is TGTGCCAGCAGTGGACCTCCTTGGGGTGGAAACACCATATATTTT. The full variable domain, completed using reference TRBV28 and TRBJ1-3, is DVKVTQSSRYLVKRTGEKVFLECVQDMDHENMFWYRQDPGLGLRLIYFSYDVKMKEKGDIPEGYSVSREKKERFSLILESASTNQTSMYLCASSGPPWGGNTIYFGEGSWLTVV.

CDR3 sequence reads: CASRAWVSYNSPLHF. The CDR3 DNA reads TGCGCCAGCAGGGCATGGGTCTCCTATAATTCACCCCTCCACTTT. V is TRBV5-1 and J is TRBJ1-6; no firm D call. V was cut by 5 bases and J by 0 bases, with 9 bases left in between. Germline V gene data show CDR1 as SGHRS and CDR2 as YFSETQ. The CDR3 contains 15 residues.

This clonotype appeared many times. The J gene is TRBJ2-3, the V gene TRBV6-1; maybe TRBD2 (6 bases). Germline CDR1 MNHNS, CDR2 SASEGT. Between the trimmed V and J ends, which lost 3 bases and 7 bases, there was a span of 11 bases. CDR3 length: 13 residues. DNA of the CDR3: TGTGCCAGCAGTGAGTCGGGGGTAAATACGCAGTATTTT. It encodes CASSESGVNTQYF.

The chain couples TRBV6-2 or TRBV6-3 to TRBJ1-5, with no clear D. The CDR3 runs 15 residues. Between the trimmed V and J ends, which lost 0 bases and 3 bases, there was a span of 9 bases. In germline, CDR1 is MNHEY, CDR2 SVGEGT. This CDR3 is CASSYSAVNNQPQHF. CDR3 bases: TGTGCCAGCAGTTACTCGGCAGTTAACAATCAGCCCCAGCATTTT.

This clonotype was observed a single time. The DNA of the CDR3 is TGTGCCAGCAGCTTAACCAGGGATGATGGCTACACCTTC. Residues: CASSLTRDDGYTF. The rearrangement links TRBV7-9 to TRBJ1-2; TRBD1 is a possible D gene (5 bases). The V and J ends lost 2 bases and 6 bases respectively, with 10 bases between them. Germline lookup yields CDR1 SEHNR and CDR2 FQNEAQ (reference sequence). This CDR3 has 13 residues.

The V gene is TRBV2, the J gene TRBJ2-1; 8 bases agree with TRBD1. The CDR3 sequence is 19 residues long. The V gene end was trimmed by 5 bases and the J gene end by 0 bases; junction bases not matched to a gene: 15. Germline assignment: CDR1 SNHLY and CDR2 FYNNEI. This CDR3 is CASSPGQATAYSSYNEQFF. CDR3 DNA: TGTGCCAGCAGTCCGGGACAGGCGACCGCCTATAGCTCCTACAATGAGCAGTTCTTC.

This clonotype was counted many times. The chain links TRBV20-1 to TRBJ2-7; TRBD2 agrees at 8 bases. The trim removed 2 bases at V and 5 bases at J, leaving 11 bases unmatched. Germline assignment: CDR1 DFQATT and CDR2 SNEGSKA (reference sequence). The CDR3 totals 15 residues. CDR3 nucleotides: TGCAGTGCTAGATCCCTTAGCGGGGAAAATAACGAGCAGTACGTC. It yields the protein CSARSLSGENNEQYV.

This clonotype has just a few counts. The J gene is TRBJ1-2, the V gene TRBV20-1; TRBD1 is a possible D gene (6 bases). Germline V gene lookup returns CDR1 DFQATT and CDR2 SNEGSKA (reference sequence). The CDR3 runs 11 residues. The CDR3 sequence is CSTTGNYGYTF. CDR3 bases: TGCAGCACGACAGGAAACTATGGCTACACCTTC.